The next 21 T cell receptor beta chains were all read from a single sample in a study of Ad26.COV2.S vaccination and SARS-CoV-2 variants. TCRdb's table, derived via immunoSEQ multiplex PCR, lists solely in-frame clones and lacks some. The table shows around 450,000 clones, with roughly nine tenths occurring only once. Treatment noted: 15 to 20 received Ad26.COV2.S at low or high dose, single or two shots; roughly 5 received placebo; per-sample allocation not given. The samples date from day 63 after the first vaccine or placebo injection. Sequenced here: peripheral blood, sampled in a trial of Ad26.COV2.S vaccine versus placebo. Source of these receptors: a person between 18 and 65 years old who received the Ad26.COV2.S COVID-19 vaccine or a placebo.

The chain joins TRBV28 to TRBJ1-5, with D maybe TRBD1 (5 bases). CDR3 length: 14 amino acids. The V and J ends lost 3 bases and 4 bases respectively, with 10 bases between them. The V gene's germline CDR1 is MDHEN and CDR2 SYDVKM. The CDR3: CASSFPAGNQPQHF. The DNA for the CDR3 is TGTGCCAGCAGTTTTCCGGCAGGGAATCAGCCCCAGCATTTT.

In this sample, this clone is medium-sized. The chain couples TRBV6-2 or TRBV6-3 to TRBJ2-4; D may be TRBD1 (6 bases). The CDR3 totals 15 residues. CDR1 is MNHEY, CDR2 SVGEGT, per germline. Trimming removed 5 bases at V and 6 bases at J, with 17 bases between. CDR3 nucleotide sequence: TGTGCCAGCAGTCAGGCAGGGGATAGTATAAACATTCAGTACTTC. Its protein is CASSQAGDSINIQYF.

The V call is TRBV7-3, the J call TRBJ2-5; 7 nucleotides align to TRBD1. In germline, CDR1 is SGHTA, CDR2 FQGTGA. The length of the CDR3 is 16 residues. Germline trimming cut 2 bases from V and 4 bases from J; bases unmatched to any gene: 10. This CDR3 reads CASSLLTGKNGETQYF. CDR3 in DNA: TGTGCCAGCAGCTTATTGACAGGGAAAAATGGAGAGACCCAGTACTTC.

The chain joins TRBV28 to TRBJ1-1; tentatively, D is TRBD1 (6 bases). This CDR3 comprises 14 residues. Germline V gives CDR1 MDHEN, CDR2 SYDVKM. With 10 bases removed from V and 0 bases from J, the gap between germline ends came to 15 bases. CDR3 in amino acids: CATVLDRMNTEAFF. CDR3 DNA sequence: TGTGCCACCGTTTTGGACAGAATGAACACTGAAGCTTTCTTT. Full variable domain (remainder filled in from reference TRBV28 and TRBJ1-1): DVKVTQSSRYLVKRTGEKVFLECVQDMDHENMFWYRQDPGLGLRLIYFSYDVKMKEKGDIPEGYSVSREKKERFSLILESASTNQTSMYLCATVLDRMNTEAFFGQGTRLTVV.

CDR3 sequence reads: CASSLFTLGVDTQYF. The CDR3 nucleotides read TGCGCCAGCAGCTTGTTCACTTTAGGGGTCGATACGCAGTATTTT. The rearrangement joins TRBV5-1 to TRBJ2-3; possible D gene TRBD1, 5 bases. The CDR3 has 15 residues. The germline CDR1 and CDR2 sequences are SGHRS and YFSETQ. Deletions cut 1 base from V and 6 bases from J, with 15 bases between. The full variable domain, in which reference TRBV5-1 and TRBJ2-3 provide the parts outside the CDR3, is KAGVTQTPRYLIKTRGQQVTLSCSPISGHRSVSWYQQTPGQGLQFLFEYFSETQRNKGNFPGRFSGRQFSNSRSEMNVSTLELGDSALYLCASSLFTLGVDTQYFGPGTRLTVL.

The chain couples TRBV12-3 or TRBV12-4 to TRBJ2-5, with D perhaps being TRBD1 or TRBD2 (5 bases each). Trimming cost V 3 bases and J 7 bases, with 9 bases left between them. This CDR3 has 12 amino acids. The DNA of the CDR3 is TGTGCCAGCAGTTTTGGGGGTGGGACCCAGTACTTC. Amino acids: CASSFGGGTQYF.

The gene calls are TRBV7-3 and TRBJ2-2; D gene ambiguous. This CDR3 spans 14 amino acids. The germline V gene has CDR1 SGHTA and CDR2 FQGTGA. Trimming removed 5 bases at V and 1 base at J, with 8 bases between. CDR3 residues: CASSPWGNTGELFF. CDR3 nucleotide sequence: TGTGCCAGCAGCCCCTGGGGGAACACCGGGGAGCTGTTTTTT.

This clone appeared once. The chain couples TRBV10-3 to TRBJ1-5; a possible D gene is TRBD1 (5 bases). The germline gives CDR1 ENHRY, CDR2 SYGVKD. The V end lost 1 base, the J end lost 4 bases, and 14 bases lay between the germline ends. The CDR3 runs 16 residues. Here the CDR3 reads CAISEFNGGNNQPQHF. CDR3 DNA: TGTGCCATCAGTGAGTTTAATGGGGGTAATAATCAGCCCCAGCATTTT.

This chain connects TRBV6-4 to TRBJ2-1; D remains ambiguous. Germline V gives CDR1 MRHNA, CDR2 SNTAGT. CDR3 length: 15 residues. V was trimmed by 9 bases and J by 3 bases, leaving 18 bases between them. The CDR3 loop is CASPLATPIYNEQFF. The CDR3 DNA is TGTGCCAGTCCCCTGGCGACTCCCATCTACAATGAGCAGTTCTTC.

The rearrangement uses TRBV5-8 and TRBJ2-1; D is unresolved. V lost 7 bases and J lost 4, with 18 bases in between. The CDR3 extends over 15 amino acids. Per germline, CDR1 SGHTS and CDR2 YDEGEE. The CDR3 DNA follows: TGTGCCAGCCCCGACTGGGCAGGTACTTACAATGAGCAGTTCTTC. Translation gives CASPDWAGTYNEQFF.

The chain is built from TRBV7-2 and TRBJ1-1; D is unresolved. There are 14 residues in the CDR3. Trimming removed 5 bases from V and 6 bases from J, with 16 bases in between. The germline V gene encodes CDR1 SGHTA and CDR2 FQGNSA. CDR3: CASSLYGDRPEAFF. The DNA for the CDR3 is TGTGCCAGCAGCCTCTACGGTGATCGTCCTGAAGCTTTCTTT.

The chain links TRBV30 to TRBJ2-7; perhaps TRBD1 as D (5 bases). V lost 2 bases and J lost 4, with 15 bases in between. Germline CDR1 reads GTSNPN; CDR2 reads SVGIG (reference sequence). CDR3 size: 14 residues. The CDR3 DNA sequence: TGTGCCTGGAGTAGAGACAGCTACCGTTACGAGCAGTACGTC. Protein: CAWSRDSYRYEQYV.

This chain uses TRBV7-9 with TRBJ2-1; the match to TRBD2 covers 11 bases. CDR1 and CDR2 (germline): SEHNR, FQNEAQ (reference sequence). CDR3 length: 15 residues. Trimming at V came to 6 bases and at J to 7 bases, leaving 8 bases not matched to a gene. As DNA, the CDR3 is TGTGCCAGCAGACCCCGGACTAGCGGGTGGAATGAGCAGTTCTTC. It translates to CASRPRTSGWNEQFF. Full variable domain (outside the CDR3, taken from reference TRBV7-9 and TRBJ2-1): DTGVSQNPRHKITKRGQNVTFRCDPISEHNRLYWYRQTLGQGPEFLTYFQNEAQLEKSRLLSDRFSAERPKGSFSTLEIQRTEQGDSAMYLCASRPRTSGWNEQFFGPGTRLTVL.

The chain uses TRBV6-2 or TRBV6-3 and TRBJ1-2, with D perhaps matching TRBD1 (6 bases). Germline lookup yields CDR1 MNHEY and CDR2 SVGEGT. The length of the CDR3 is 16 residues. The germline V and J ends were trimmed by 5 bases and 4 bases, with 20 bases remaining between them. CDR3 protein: CASSSHPGQRVYGYTF. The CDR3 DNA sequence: TGTGCCAGCAGTAGCCACCCAGGACAGAGAGTCTATGGCTACACCTTC.

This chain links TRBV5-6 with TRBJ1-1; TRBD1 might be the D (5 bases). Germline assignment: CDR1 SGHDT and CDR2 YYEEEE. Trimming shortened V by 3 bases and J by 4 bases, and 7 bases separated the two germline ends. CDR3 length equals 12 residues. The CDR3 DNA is TGTGCCAGCAGCTGGGGCGTCACTGAAGCTTTCTTT. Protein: CASSWGVTEAFF.

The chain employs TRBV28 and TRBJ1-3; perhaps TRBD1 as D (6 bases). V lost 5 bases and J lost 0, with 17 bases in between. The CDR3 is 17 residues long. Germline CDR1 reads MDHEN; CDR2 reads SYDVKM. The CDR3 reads CASSLRTAVFSGNTIYF. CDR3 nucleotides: TGTGCCAGCAGTCTTCGGACAGCTGTTTTCTCTGGAAACACCATATATTTT. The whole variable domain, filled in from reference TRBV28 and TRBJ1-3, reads DVKVTQSSRYLVKRTGEKVFLECVQDMDHENMFWYRQDPGLGLRLIYFSYDVKMKEKGDIPEGYSVSREKKERFSLILESASTNQTSMYLCASSLRTAVFSGNTIYFGEGSWLTVV.

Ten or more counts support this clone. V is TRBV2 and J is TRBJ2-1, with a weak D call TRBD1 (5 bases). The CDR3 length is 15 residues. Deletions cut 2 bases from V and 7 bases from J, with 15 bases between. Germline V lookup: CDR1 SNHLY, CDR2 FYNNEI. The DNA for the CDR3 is TGTGCCAGCAGTGAATGGGGCTTGAAAGGAAATGAGCAGTTCTTC. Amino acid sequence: CASSEWGLKGNEQFF.

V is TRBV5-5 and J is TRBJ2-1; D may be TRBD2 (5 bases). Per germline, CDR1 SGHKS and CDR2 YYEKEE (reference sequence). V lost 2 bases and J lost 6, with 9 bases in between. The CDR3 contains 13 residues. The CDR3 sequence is CASSLGGFNEQFF. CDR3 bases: TGTGCCAGCAGCTTAGGCGGGTTCAATGAGCAGTTCTTC.

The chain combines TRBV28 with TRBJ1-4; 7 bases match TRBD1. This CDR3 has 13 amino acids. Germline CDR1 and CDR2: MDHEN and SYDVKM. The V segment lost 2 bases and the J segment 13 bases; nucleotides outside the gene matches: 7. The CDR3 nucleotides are TGTGCCAGCAGTTTAGCAGGGGGGGATGGACTGTTTTTT. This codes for CASSLAGGDGLFF.

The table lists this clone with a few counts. In nucleotides, the CDR3 is TGCGCCAGCAAGGAGAGTGTTAATGAAAAACTGTTTTTT. Translated: CASKESVNEKLFF. The chain combines TRBV5-1 with TRBJ1-4; D remains ambiguous. V was trimmed by 6 bases and J by 4 bases, leaving 10 bases between them. The V gene's germline CDR1 is SGHRS and CDR2 YFSETQ. The CDR3 is 13 amino acids.

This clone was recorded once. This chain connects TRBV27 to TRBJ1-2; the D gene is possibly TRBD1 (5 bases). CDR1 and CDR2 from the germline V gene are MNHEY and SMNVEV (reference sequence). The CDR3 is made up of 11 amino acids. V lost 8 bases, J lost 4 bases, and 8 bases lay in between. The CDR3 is CASGQGYGYTF. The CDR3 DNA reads TGTGCCAGCGGGCAGGGCTATGGCTACACCTTC.